A selection of T cell receptor beta chains follows, all from one sample in a study of T cell changes during pregnancy in multiple sclerosis. Sequenced by immunoSEQ multiplex PCR; TCRdb stores in-frame clones only, minus some. The sample has some 100,000 clones, around 92% seen once; the top ten hold just under 2%. The sample was peripheral blood, taken after pregnancy. These receptors were taken from a female donor with multiple sclerosis, enrolled in a pregnancy study. Both conserved end residues are part of each CDR3. D genes are given only for firm matches. Where a row states a size, it is once, few, many or the class of an expanded clone; other rows omit it.

.	TRBV28	TRBJ1-1	.	TGTGCCAGCAGAACCCCAGGGGACACTGAAGCTTTCTTT	CASRTPGDTEAFF
.	TRBV11-2	TRBJ2-7	.	TGTGCCAGCAGCTTAGACAGTTCCTACGAGCAGTACTTC	CASSLDSSYEQYF
.	TRBV19	TRBJ2-5	TRBD1	TGTGCCAGTAGTATAACCCCGGACAGGGGAGAGACCCAGTACTTC	CASSITPDRGETQYF
.	TRBV2	TRBJ2-6	TRBD1	TGTGCCAGCAGTGTTGGACAGGGGGCAGGTAGGGCCAACGTCCTGACTTTC	CASSVGQGAGRANVLTF
.	TRBV5-6	TRBJ2-5	TRBD2	TGTGCCAGCAGCTGGGGACTAGCGGGGGAACAAGAGACCCAGTACTTC	CASSWGLAGEQETQYF
.	TRBV5-4	TRBJ2-3	TRBD2	TGTGCCAGCAGCTTGGGAGGGACTAGCGGGAAAGGAGATACGCAGTATTTT	CASSLGGTSGKGDTQYF
.	TRBV5-1	TRBJ2-1	TRBD2	TGCGCCAGCAGCTCGGGGGGTGGTAGCGCGAATGAGCAGTTCTTC	CASSSGGGSANEQFF
.	TRBV7-2	TRBJ1-6	TRBD1	TGTGCCAGCAGCTTAGCGTGGAAGACAGGGGGGGGGAGACCCCTCCACTTT	CASSLAWKTGGGRPLHF
once	TRBV19	TRBJ2-7	.	TGTGCCAGTAGTAAAGCGGGCTTAGTCTACGAGCAGTACTTC	CASSKAGLVYEQYF
.	TRBV7-9	TRBJ2-2	TRBD1	TGTGCCAGCAGCTTAGACCGGGACAGGGTCGGCGGGGAGCTGTTTTTT	CASSLDRDRVGGELFF
.	TRBV5-6	TRBJ2-5	.	TGTGCCAGCAGAAGACAGTTCCAAGAGACCCAGTACTTC	CASRRQFQETQYF
.	TRBV19	TRBJ1-4	TRBD1	TGTGCCAGTAGTAAAGGGACAGCCTATAATGAAAAACTGTTTTTT	CASSKGTAYNEKLFF
.	TRBV28	TRBJ1-1	.	TGTGCCAGCAGCTCCCCGGGGGAGGAGGACACTGAAGCTTTCTTT	CASSSPGEEDTEAFF
.	TRBV6-5	TRBJ2-1	TRBD2	TGTGCCAGCAGTTACGGTGCGCGGGAGGGCCCCCGGTTCTTC	CASSYGAREGPRFF
.	TRBV5-1	TRBJ2-3	TRBD1	TGCGCCAGGCCGGACAGGGGGCGCCCAGATACGCAGTATTTT	CARPDRGRPDTQYF
.	TRBV15	TRBJ1-4	.	TGTGCCACCAGCAGAGATGTCGGTTCTAATGAAAAACTGTTTTTT	CATSRDVGSNEKLFF
.	TRBV19	TRBJ2-3	.	TGTGCCAGTAGTATCCGCGGGGCAGAGATTAGCACAGATACGCAGTATTTT	CASSIRGAEISTDTQYF
.	TRBV5-1	TRBJ2-2	TRBD2	TGCGCCAGCAGCTGGACCGGACTAGCCTCTATTGCCGGGGAGCTGTTTTTT	CASSWTGLASIAGELFF
.	TRBV15	TRBJ2-7	TRBD1	TGTGCCACCAGCGGACTTCCGGGACAGGGAGGCCCCAGGGCCTACGAGCAGTACTTC	CATSGLPGQGGPRAYEQYF
.	TRBV7-9	TRBJ1-1	TRBD1	TGTGCCAGCAGCGCCCCGACAGGGAAGAACACTGAAGCTTTCTTT	CASSAPTGKNTEAFF
few	TRBV9	TRBJ1-1	TRBD1	TGTGCCAGCAGTGTGACAGGGGTGAACACTGAAGCTTTCTTT	CASSVTGVNTEAFF
.	TRBV25-1	TRBJ1-3	.	TGTGCCAGCAGTGAATTGCGGGAACTCTCTGGAAACACCATATATTTT	CASSELRELSGNTIYF
.	TRBV27	TRBJ1-6	.	TGTGCCAGCAGTTCCACGAACAGTTTTAATAATTCACCCCTCCACTTT	CASSSTNSFNNSPLHF
.	TRBV30	TRBJ1-5	.	TGTGCCTGGAGTCGGGGCGGGGGTCAGCCCCAGCATTTT	CAWSRGGGQPQHF
.	TRBV30	TRBJ2-2	.	TGTGCCTGGAGAAACCCAGGGTTGACATCCGGGGAGCTGTTTTTT	CAWRNPGLTSGELFF
.	TRBV7-2	TRBJ1-4	.	TGTGCCAGCAGCTCACAGCAAAATGAAAAACTGTTTTTT	CASSSQQNEKLFF
once	TRBV5-1	TRBJ2-7	TRBD1	TGCGCCAGCAGCTTGGTACAGGGGGGTGAGCAGTACTTC	CASSLVQGGEQYF
once	TRBV11-2	TRBJ2-2	.	TGTGCCAGCAGCTTAGAAGGGGCCGGGGAGCTGTTTTTT	CASSLEGAGELFF
.	TRBV6-4	TRBJ2-6	TRBD1	TGTGCCAGCAGTGACGGGACAGGCGATAGCTCTGGGGCCAACGTCCTGACTTTC	CASSDGTGDSSGANVLTF
.	TRBV5-1	TRBJ2-1	.	TGCGCCAGCAGCTCACTTAACAATGAGCAGTTCTTC	CASSSLNNEQFF
.	TRBV2	TRBJ1-1	.	TGTGCCAGCACCATGTCTCGAGAGATGAACACTGAAGCTTTCTTT	CASTMSREMNTEAFF
.	TRBV29-1	TRBJ2-6	.	TGCAGCGTTAAGCGGTCAGGGGCCAACGTCCTGACTTTC	CSVKRSGANVLTF
.	TRBV6-5	TRBJ1-2	.	TGTGCCAGCTATAGGGATCCCTCCGGGGGAGGCTACACCTTC	CASYRDPSGGGYTF